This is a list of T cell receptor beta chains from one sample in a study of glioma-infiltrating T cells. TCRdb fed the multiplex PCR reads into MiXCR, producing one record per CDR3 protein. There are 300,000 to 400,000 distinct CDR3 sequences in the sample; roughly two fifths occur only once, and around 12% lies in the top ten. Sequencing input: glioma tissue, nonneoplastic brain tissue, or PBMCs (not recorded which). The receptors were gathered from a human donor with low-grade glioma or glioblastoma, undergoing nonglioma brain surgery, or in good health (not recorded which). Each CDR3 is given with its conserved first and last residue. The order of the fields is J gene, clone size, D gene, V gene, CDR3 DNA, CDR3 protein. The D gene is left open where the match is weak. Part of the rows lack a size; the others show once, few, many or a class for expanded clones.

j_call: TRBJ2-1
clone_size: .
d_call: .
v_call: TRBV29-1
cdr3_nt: TGCAGCGCCCCGGTCCTGGCCGATGAGCAGTTCTTC
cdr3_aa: CSAPVLADEQFF

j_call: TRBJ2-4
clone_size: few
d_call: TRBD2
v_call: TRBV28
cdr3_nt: TGTGCCACGTCGGGGGGGGTTGGGAACATTCAGTACTTC
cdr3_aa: CATSGGVGNIQYF

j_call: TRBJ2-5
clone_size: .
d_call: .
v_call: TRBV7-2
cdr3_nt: TGTGCCAGCACCACCCAGAGGGGTCTGGAGACCCAGTACTTC
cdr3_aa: CASTTQRGLETQYF

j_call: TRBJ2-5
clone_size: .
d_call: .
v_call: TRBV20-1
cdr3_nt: TGCAGTGCTAGGGGACGGGTAGCCCAAGAGACCCAGTACTTC
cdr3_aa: CSARGRVAQETQYF

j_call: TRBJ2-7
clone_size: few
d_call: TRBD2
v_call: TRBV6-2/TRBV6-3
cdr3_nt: TGTGCCAGCAGTTACTCGACGACTAGCGGGAGGCCCCCCTACGAGCAGTACTTC
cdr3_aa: CASSYSTTSGRPPYEQYF

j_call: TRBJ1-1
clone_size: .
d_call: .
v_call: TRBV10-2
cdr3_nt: TGCGCCAGCAGTGAACGGGCTAGGAGAATGAACACTGAAGCTTTCTTT
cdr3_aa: CASSERARRMNTEAFF

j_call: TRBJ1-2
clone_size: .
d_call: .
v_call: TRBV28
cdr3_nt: TGTGCCATCAGCTTAGCGCCAGGCGGGGGCTACACCTTC
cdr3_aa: CAISLAPGGGYTF

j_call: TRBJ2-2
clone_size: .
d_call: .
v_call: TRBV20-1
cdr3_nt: TGCAGTGCTTTTAGGACCGGGGAGCTGTTTTTT
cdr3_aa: CSAFRTGELFF

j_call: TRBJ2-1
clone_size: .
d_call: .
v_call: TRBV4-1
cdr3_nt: TGCGCCAGCAGCCAAGGAAGGGGAGCGCTCTGCAATGAGCAGTTCTTC
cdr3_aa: CASSQGRGALCNEQFF

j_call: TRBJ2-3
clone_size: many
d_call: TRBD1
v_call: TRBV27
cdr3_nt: TGTGCCAGCAGTTCTCTTACCGGGACAGGGTTGGATACGCAGTATTTT
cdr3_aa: CASSSLTGTGLDTQYF

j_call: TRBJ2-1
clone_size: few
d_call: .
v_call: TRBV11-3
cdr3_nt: TGTGCCAGCAGCTTAGGGCAGGGAGGAGAAGGTGAGCAGTTCTTC
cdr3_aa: CASSLGQGGEGEQFF

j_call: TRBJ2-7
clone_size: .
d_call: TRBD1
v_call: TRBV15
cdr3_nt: TGTGCCACCAGCCTACAGGGGGAGGAGCAGTACTTC
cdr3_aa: CATSLQGEEQYF

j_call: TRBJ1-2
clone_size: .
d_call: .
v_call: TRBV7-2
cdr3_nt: TGTGCCAGCAGCTTACACCTGAACAGGGAACATGGCTACACCTTC
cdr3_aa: CASSLHLNREHGYTF

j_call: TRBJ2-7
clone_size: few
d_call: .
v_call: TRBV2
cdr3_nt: TGTGCCAGCACCCCCTCCCCAGCTGCCAGGTTACCAAGAGACTACGAGCAGTACTTC
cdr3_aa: CASTPSPAARLPRDYEQYF

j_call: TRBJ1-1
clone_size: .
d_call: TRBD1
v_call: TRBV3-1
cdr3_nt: TGTGCCAGCAGCCCACCGGGACAGGGAAGTAAAAGTGAAGCTTTCTTT
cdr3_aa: CASSPPGQGSKSEAFF

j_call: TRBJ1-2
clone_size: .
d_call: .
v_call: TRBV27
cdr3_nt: TGTGCCAGCAGTTTATTAGGCGGACCTAACTTTGGCTACACCTTC
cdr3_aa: CASSLLGGPNFGYTF

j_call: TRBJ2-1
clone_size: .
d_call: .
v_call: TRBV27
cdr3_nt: TGTGCCAGCAGTATGATCGGGTCTGAGGAGCAGTTCTTC
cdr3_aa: CASSMIGSEEQFF

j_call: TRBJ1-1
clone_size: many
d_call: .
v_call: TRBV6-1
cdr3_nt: TGTGCCAGCAGTGAGACAGGTCTCATCCAAGCTTTCTTT
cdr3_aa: CASSETGLIQAFF

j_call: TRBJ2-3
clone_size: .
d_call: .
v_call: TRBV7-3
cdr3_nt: TGTGCCAGCAGCCCTCCGGGCACATATACGCAGTATTTT
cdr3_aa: CASSPPGTYTQYF

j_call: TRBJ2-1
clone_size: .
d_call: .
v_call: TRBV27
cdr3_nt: TGTGCCAGCAGCCGCCGAGGTGCGGGAATTTCGGCACTTGGGTACAATCAGCAGTTCTTC
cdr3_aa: CASSRRGAGISALGYNQQFF

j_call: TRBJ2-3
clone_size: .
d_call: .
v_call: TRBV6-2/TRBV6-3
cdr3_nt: TGTGCCAGCGGACTATCGGTCTCCACAGCAGATACGCAGTATTTT
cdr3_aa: CASGLSVSTADTQYF

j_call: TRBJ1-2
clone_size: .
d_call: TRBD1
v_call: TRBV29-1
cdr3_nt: TGCATCGTCGAGGACAGGGGGAATGGCTACACCTTC
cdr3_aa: CIVEDRGNGYTF

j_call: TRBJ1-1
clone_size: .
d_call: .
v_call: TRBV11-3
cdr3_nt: TGTGCCAGCAGCTTAGGTTTGGACACTGAAGCTTTCTTT
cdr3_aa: CASSLGLDTEAFF

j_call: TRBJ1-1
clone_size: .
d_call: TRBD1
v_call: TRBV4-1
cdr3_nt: TGCGCCAGCAGCCAATTTCCAGGGGGTTTGGGCACTGAAGCTTTCTTT
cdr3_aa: CASSQFPGGLGTEAFF

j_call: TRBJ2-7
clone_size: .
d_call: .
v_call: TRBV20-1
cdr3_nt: TGCAGTGCTATCGACAGGAAGGACCACGAGAAGTACTTC
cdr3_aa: CSAIDRKDHEKYF

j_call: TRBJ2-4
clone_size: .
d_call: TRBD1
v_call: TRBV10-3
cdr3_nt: TGTGCCATAAGTCCCGACAGGGGGAAAAACATTAAGTACTTC
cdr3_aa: CAISPDRGKNIKYF

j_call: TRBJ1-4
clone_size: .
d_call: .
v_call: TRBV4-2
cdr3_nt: TGTGCCAGCAGCCAAGATGTCGGGGGACTAAATGAAAAACTGTTTTTT
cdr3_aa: CASSQDVGGLNEKLFF

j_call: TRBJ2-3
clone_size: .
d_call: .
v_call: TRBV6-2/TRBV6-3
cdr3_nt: TGTGCCAGCAGGAACACAGGGGGGGGGACAGATACGCAGTATTTT
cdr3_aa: CASRNTGGGTDTQYF

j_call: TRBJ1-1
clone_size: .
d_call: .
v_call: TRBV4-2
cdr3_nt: TGTGCCAGCAGCCCCGGGAGCACTAAAGCTTTCTTT
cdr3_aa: CASSPGSTKAFF

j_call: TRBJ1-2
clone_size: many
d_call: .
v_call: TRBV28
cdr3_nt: TGTGCCATCGGGACAATTTATGGCTACACCTTC
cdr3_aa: CAIGTIYGYTF

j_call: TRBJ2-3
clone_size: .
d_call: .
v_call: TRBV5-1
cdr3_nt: TGCGCCAGCACCCTTGGGGGCGTATCAAATACGCAGTATTTT
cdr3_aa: CASTLGGVSNTQYF